The 16 T cell receptor beta chains below were found in one sample sequenced in a study of cytomegalovirus exposure and HLA in healthy donors. The PCR employed 60 Vbeta primers together with 13 Jbeta primers. Sequencing used immunoSEQ multiplex PCR; TCRdb keeps in-frame clones, though not all of them. The table lists under 200,000 clones, around 80% of them singletons. The material sequenced was PBMCs. The receptors derive from a young woman in good health and CMV-seropositive.

Details on this clone: The sample holds other DNA sequences that translate to the same CDR3. This chain joins TRBV28 and TRBJ2-7; D is undetermined. V shed 2 bases and J shed 4 bases, with 6 bases lying between them. Per germline, CDR1 MDHEN and CDR2 SYDVKM. The CDR3 sequence is 12 residues long. The CDR3 protein is CASSLTGYEQYF. The CDR3 coding sequence is TGTGCCAGCAGTTTAACCGGGTACGAGCAGTACTTC.

The rearrangement links TRBV19 to TRBJ2-7; 8 bases align to TRBD1. Germline CDR1 reads LNHDA; CDR2 reads SQIVND (reference sequence). V lost 6 bases, J lost 0 bases, and 10 bases stayed unmatched. This CDR3 is 16 amino acids long. The CDR3 nucleotides read TGTGCCAGTAGCCAACCTGAGGGACAGGCCTCCTACGAGCAGTACTTC. Translation: CASSQPEGQASYEQYF. The full variable domain, rest sourced from reference TRBV19 and TRBJ2-7, is DGGITQSPKYLFRKEGQNVTLSCEQNLNHDAMYWYRQDPGQGLRLIYYSQIVNDFQKGDIAEGYSVSREKKESFPLTVTSAQKNPTAFYLCASSQPEGQASYEQYFGPGTRLTVT.

The CDR3 reads CASRRRGGGNTEAFF. CDR3 nucleotide sequence: TGCGCCAGCAGGCGGAGGGGGGGAGGGAACACTGAAGCTTTCTTT. The V gene is TRBV5-1, the J gene TRBJ1-1; TRBD1 is a possible D gene (6 bases). The CDR3 has 15 amino acids. Per the germline V gene, CDR1 is SGHRS and CDR2 is YFSETQ. V lost 5 bases and J lost 1, with 15 bases in between.

V gene TRBV4-3 combines with J gene TRBJ2-3; perhaps TRBD2 as D (5 bases). Germline lookup yields CDR1 LGHNA and CDR2 YSLEER. CDR3 size: 16 residues. Trimming stripped 3 bases from V and 5 bases from J, with 18 bases between. The CDR3 DNA reads as TGCGCCAGCAGCCAGGACCTCAGTGGGAGTGGAGATACGCAGTATTTT. It yields the protein CASSQDLSGSGDTQYF.

This chain uses TRBV2 with TRBJ2-3; TRBD1 matches 10 bases. Germline V gene sequence: CDR1 SNHLY, CDR2 FYNNEI. V lost 6 bases, J lost 4 bases, and 1 base stayed unmatched. The CDR3 extends over 13 amino acids. The CDR3 loop reads CASRTGGSDTQYF. The DNA of the CDR3 is TGTGCCAGCAGGACAGGGGGCTCAGATACGCAGTATTTT.

V usage is TRBV15 and J usage is TRBJ2-2, with D unclear. Germline loops: CDR1 LNHNV, CDR2 YYDKDF (reference sequence). The CDR3 is 14 residues long. V was clipped by 4 bases and J by 6 bases, with 12 bases between them. CDR3 region: CATSITTSAGELFF. The CDR3, as DNA: TGTGCCACCAGCATAACCACAAGTGCCGGGGAGCTGTTTTTT.

The chain recombines TRBV4-3 with TRBJ1-2; the match to TRBD1 covers 7 bases. The CDR3 has 16 residues. After removal of 0 bases from V and 0 bases from J, the junction contained 4 bases not matched to a gene. CDR1 is LGHNA, CDR2 YSLEER, per germline. CDR3 amino acids: CASSQDSRGANYGYTF. For the CDR3, the DNA is TGCGCCAGCAGCCAAGATTCCAGGGGGGCTAACTATGGCTACACCTTC.

In its sample, this clone was seen a few times. CDR3 region: CAWGRDSGNTIYF. The CDR3 region has the DNA TGTGCCTGGGGCAGGGATTCTGGAAACACCATATATTTT. The chain uses TRBV30 and TRBJ1-3; D is perhaps TRBD1 (5 bases). This CDR3 region has 13 residues. The germline gives CDR1 GTSNPN, CDR2 SVGIG (reference sequence). With 5 bases removed from V and 1 base from J, the gap between germline ends came to 9 bases.

This chain joins TRBV4-3 and TRBJ1-5; D might be TRBD1 (5 bases). CDR3 size: 14 residues. In germline, CDR1 is LGHNA, CDR2 YSLEER. The ends were cut back, 3 bases at V and 3 bases at J, with 9 bases in the middle. DNA for the CDR3: TGCGCCAGCAGCCAGCGACAGTACAATCAGCCCCAGCATTTT. Translating it yields CASSQRQYNQPQHF.

The chain couples TRBV4-1 to TRBJ2-7, with TRBD2 matching 7 bases. The V gene end was trimmed by 0 bases and the J gene end by 7 bases; junction bases not matched to a gene: 9. Germline values: CDR1 MGHRA, CDR2 YSYEKL. There are 15 residues in the CDR3. Written as DNA, the CDR3 is TGCGCCAGCAGCCAAGAGGGCCGGGAGGTTGGGGAGCAGTACTTC. It codes for CASSQEGREVGEQYF.

This clone has only a few counts. This chain joins TRBV6-5 and TRBJ2-7; 8 nucleotides agree with TRBD2. The CDR3 is 14 amino acids. Germline V lookup: CDR1 MNHEY, CDR2 SVGAGI. J gave up 7 bases and V 5 bases, and 10 bases lay outside the gene matches. CDR3 protein: CASSDEGGLVEQYF. The CDR3 DNA sequence: TGTGCCAGCAGTGACGAGGGGGGACTAGTAGAGCAGTACTTC.

J is TRBJ1-1 and V is TRBV2, with D unclear. The CDR3 sequence is 12 residues long. Trimming removed 7 bases at V and 1 base at J, with 7 bases between. The germline CDR1 and CDR2 sequences are SNHLY and FYNNEI. CDR3 sequence: CASMPENTEAFF. In DNA, the CDR3 is TGTGCCAGCATGCCAGAGAACACTGAAGCTTTCTTT.

V gene TRBV18 combines with J gene TRBJ1-1; 7 positions agree with TRBD1. The V segment lost 6 bases and the J segment 1 base; nucleotides outside the gene matches: 8. Germline-derived CDR1 and CDR2 are KGHSH and LQKENI. This CDR3 has 15 amino acids. CDR3 in amino acids: CASSLDRATNTEAFF. CDR3 bases: TGTGCCAGCTCTCTAGACAGGGCAACGAACACTGAAGCTTTCTTT.

The chain couples TRBV29-1 to TRBJ2-3; the D is unclear. Germline V gene sequence: CDR1 SQVTM, CDR2 ANQGSEA. The germline V and J ends were trimmed by 3 bases and 0 bases, with 10 bases remaining between them. This CDR3 is 14 amino acids long. The CDR3 DNA sequence: TGCAGCGTTGATTCTACAGCTAGCACAGATACGCAGTATTTT. Its protein is CSVDSTASTDTQYF.

V and J are TRBV7-2 and TRBJ2-7; 10 nucleotides match TRBD2. Germline assignment: CDR1 SGHTA and CDR2 FQGNSA. Trimming removed 5 bases from V and 6 bases from J; junction bases left unmatched: 13. This CDR3 has 16 residues. For the CDR3, the DNA is TGTGCCAGCAGCACCACTCGTTTTTGGACTAGCGGCGAGCAGTACTTC. Amino acids: CASSTTRFWTSGEQYF.

This chain uses TRBV30 with TRBJ2-7; TRBD1 aligns across 7 bases. V lost 3 bases, J lost 3 bases, and 5 bases stayed unmatched. This CDR3 region has 13 residues. CDR1 GTSNPN and CDR2 SVGIG come from the germline V gene (reference sequence). The CDR3 bases are TGTGCCTGGAGCACCGGGACAGTCTACGAGCAGTACTTC. Amino acid sequence: CAWSTGTVYEQYF.